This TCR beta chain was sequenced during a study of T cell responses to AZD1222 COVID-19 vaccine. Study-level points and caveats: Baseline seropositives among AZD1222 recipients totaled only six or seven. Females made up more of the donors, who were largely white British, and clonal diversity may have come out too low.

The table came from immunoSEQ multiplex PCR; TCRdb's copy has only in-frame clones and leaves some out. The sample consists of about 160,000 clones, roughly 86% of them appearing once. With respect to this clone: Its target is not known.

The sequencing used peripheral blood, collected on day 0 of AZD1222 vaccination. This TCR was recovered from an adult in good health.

The CDR3: CATSRDQVVRDNSTGELFF. CDR3 nucleotides: TGTGCCACCAGCAGAGATCAGGTGGTCCGCGACAACAGTACAGGGGAGCTGTTTTTT. This chain connects TRBV15 to TRBJ2-2; unclear D gene. Trimming left V 0 bases short and J 8 bases short, with 25 bases between. The germline CDR1 and CDR2 sequences are LNHNV and YYDKDF (reference sequence). The CDR3 runs 19 residues.